Below are 13 T cell receptor beta chains sequenced from a single sample in a study of shared clonotypes between healthy human individuals. Profiled with immunoSEQ multiplex PCR; TCRdb holds only in-frame clones, not every one. The data show over a million clones, with around 76% seen just once and about 1.4% held by the top ten. The sequenced material came from memory CD4+ T cells sorted from blood. Subset of the sample: CD45RA-negative fraction. The origin of the receptors is a man between 18 and 29 years old in good health.

Note on this clone: Other DNA sequences in this sample translate to the same CDR3. V is TRBV5-1 and J is TRBJ1-3; weak D call: TRBD1 (5 bases). Germline V lookup: CDR1 SGHRS, CDR2 YFSETQ. This CDR3 is built from 16 residues. Trimming took 2 bases from V and 0 from J, leaving 12 bases between them. CDR3 nucleotides: TGCGCCAGCAGCTTAGCCGGGGGGAGCTCTGGAAACACCATATATTTT. Encoded protein: CASSLAGGSSGNTIYF.

V usage is TRBV5-1 and J usage is TRBJ1-2; D unresolved. Germline V gene sequence: CDR1 SGHRS, CDR2 YFSETQ. The CDR3 is 13 amino acids. V was shortened by 0 bases and J by 5 bases, with 8 bases between the two germline ends. CDR3 DNA sequence: TGCGCCAGCAGCTTGGGGTCGAAATATGGCTACACCTTC. Protein product: CASSLGSKYGYTF.

This clone was recorded a few times. The chain employs TRBV2 and TRBJ1-6, with a possible D match to TRBD1 (5 bases). The germline V and J ends were trimmed by 4 bases and 3 bases, with 13 bases remaining between them. The CDR3 runs 16 residues. Germline-derived CDR1 and CDR2 are SNHLY and FYNNEI. CDR3 sequence: CASSVGQGRYNSPLHF. DNA for the CDR3: TGTGCCAGCAGTGTCGGGCAGGGCCGCTATAATTCACCCCTCCACTTT.

The chain joins TRBV4-1 to TRBJ2-1; D not certain. V shed 0 bases and J shed 2 bases, with 8 bases lying between them. Germline CDR1 is MGHRA and CDR2 is YSYEKL. The CDR3 runs to 15 residues. DNA for the CDR3: TGCGCCAGCAGCCAAGATAGGGTAGCCTACAATGAGCAGTTCTTC. Its translation: CASSQDRVAYNEQFF.

V gene TRBV6-1 combines with J gene TRBJ2-5; possibly TRBD2 for D (5 bases). This CDR3 comprises 15 residues. Trimming took off 5 bases at V and 5 bases at J, with 18 bases between the two ends. Germline-derived CDR1 and CDR2 are MNHNS and SASEGT. This CDR3 is CASSSGATPGETQYF. The CDR3 DNA reads TGTGCCAGCAGTTCTGGTGCGACTCCGGGGGAGACCCAGTACTTC.

The genes are TRBV19 and TRBJ2-1; the D gene is possibly TRBD2 (6 bases). The CDR3 covers 16 residues. Deletions cut 5 bases from V and 10 bases from J, with 24 bases between. CDR1 and CDR2 from the germline V gene are LNHDA and SQIVND (reference sequence). CDR3 sequence: CASSSSGAPGSREQFF. Written as DNA, the CDR3 is TGTGCCAGTAGTTCATCGGGAGCGCCGGGGTCACGCGAGCAGTTCTTC.

The chain carries TRBV25-1 and TRBJ1-1, with a possible D match to TRBD1 (5 bases). V was pared by 2 bases and J by 4 bases, with 17 bases between. CDR1 and CDR2 (germline): MGHDK, SYGVNS. The CDR3 is made up of 16 amino acids. CDR3 loop: CASSESSGVRGTEAFF. The CDR3 DNA is TGTGCCAGCAGTGAAAGTTCGGGGGTAAGGGGCACTGAAGCTTTCTTT.

The CDR3: CASSERQGPNTEAFF. The CDR3 DNA is TGCGCCAGCAGTGAGAGGCAGGGACCGAACACTGAAGCTTTCTTT. The chain couples TRBV10-1 to TRBJ1-1; TRBD1 might be the D (5 bases). The V and J ends lost 2 bases and 1 base respectively, with 11 bases between them. Germline V gene lookup returns CDR1 WNHNN and CDR2 SYGVQD (reference sequence). The CDR3 covers 15 residues.

The rearrangement uses TRBV7-6 and TRBJ1-6, with unresolved D. V lost 2 bases to trimming and J lost 7 bases, with 9 bases between them. The CDR3 has 14 amino acids. The germline gives CDR1 SGHVS, CDR2 FNYEAQ. The CDR3 spells CASSLLQLNSPLHF. The CDR3 DNA sequence: TGTGCCAGCAGCTTATTACAACTGAATTCACCCCTCCACTTT.

This clone has just a few counts. The rearrangement links TRBV10-1 to TRBJ2-2, with 8 nucleotides matching TRBD1. Germline V lookup: CDR1 WNHNN, CDR2 SYGVQD (reference sequence). J was trimmed by 5 bases and V by 5 bases; bases with no gene match: 4. This CDR3 comprises 14 residues. The DNA for the CDR3 is TGCGCCAGCAGTCCAGGGGGCTCTACCGGGGAGCTGTTTTTT. Translation gives CASSPGGSTGELFF.

This chain uses TRBV6-5 with TRBJ1-2, with 8 bases fitting TRBD1. Germline V gene lookup returns CDR1 MNHEY and CDR2 SVGAGI. CDR3 size: 14 residues. The trim removed 3 bases at V and 4 bases at J, leaving 4 bases unmatched. The CDR3 sequence: CASSYRTGLYGYTF. Here the CDR3 DNA reads TGTGCCAGCAGTTATCGGACAGGGCTCTATGGCTACACCTTC.

The rearrangement links TRBV5-6 to TRBJ2-1; D may be TRBD1 (5 bases). Between the trimmed V and J ends, which lost 7 bases and 3 bases, there was a span of 17 bases. CDR1 and CDR2 from the germline V gene are SGHDT and YYEEEE. The CDR3 is made up of 15 amino acids. Written as DNA, the CDR3 is TGTGCCAGCGGAAACCTTCAGGGAAACTACAATGAGCAGTTCTTC. It yields the protein CASGNLQGNYNEQFF.

The gene calls are TRBV19 and TRBJ2-2, with TRBD1 identical over 7 bases. Germline V gene sequence: CDR1 LNHDA, CDR2 SQIVND (reference sequence). The trim removed 4 bases at V and 8 bases at J, leaving 4 bases unmatched. This CDR3 region has 13 residues. The DNA for the CDR3 is TGTGCCAGTAGTAATTACAGGGGAGGGGAGCTGTTTTTT. Translated: CASSNYRGGELFF.